Given below is one TCR beta chain in context. Its antigen is unknown. Trimming left V 8 bases short and J 0 bases short, with 16 bases between. The CDR3 contains 15 residues. Germline V CDR1 and CDR2: SNHLY, FYNNEI. Patients all relapsed after autologous stem cell transplantation, and there was variation in brentuximab vedotin exposure. Best responses were complete response, partial response or progressive disease. This entry comes from a study of PD-1 blockade in classical Hodgkin lymphoma. Profiled with immunoSEQ multiplex PCR; TCRdb holds only in-frame clones, not every one. Among roughly 81,000 clones listed, around 90% were seen once. Study outcomes and limitations: Nothing has yet pinned down what causes the repertoire differences, possibly disease activity or prior therapy. Newly diagnosed patients were reported to start with lower TCR diversity than healthy donors. Complete responders started with a diversity level that resembled newly diagnosed patients at baseline.

This chain connects TRBV2 to TRBJ1-1; D is uncertain. Source: peripheral blood mononuclear cells (PBMCs), taken before the second cycle of nivolumab. The receptor's source is a human donor with classical Hodgkin lymphoma. CDR3 nucleotides: TGTGCCAGCGAACAGACTCGGTTAATGAACACTGAAGCTTTCTTT. Amino acids: CASEQTRLMNTEAFF.